The present T cell receptor beta chain was sequenced within a study of shared clonotypes between healthy human individuals. Study-wide points: Sharing across four donors was seen in 4% to 6.5% of naive CD4 clonotypes.

The ends lost 3 bases at V and 3 bases at J; junction bases unmatched: 2. Germline CDR1 is SGDLS and CDR2 is YYNGEE. The CDR3 is made up of 14 amino acids. Notes on this clone: Its antigen remains unknown.

Naive CD8 cells were CD45RO-negative, positively selected for CCR7, excluding terminally differentiated effector memory CD45RA+ cells. Data came from immunoSEQ multiplex PCR; TCRdb stores just in-frame clones and leaves some out. The top ten clones hold around 1% of a sample with nearly 2 million clones, about 95% of them seen once. The rearrangement uses TRBV9 and TRBJ1-2, with 10 bases lining up with TRBD1. The sample consisted of naive CD8+ T cells sorted from blood. The sequence was obtained from a man aged 18 to 29 in good health. DNA for the CDR3: TGTGCCAGCAGCGGACAGGGGGCATACTATGGCTACACCTTC. Translating it yields CASSGQGAYYGYTF.